The T cell receptor (beta chain) under discussion was sequenced for a study of control samples from healthy donors and cancer patients. The method was immunoSEQ multiplex PCR; TCRdb's version includes in-frame clones alone and lacks a portion of them. Among 160,000 or so clones, roughly 93% were seen once, and the ten largest hold 2% to 2.5%. This CDR3 is built from 13 residues. The V segment lost 6 bases and the J segment 5 bases; nucleotides outside the gene matches: 5. CDR1 is LNHDA and CDR2 is SQIVND in the germline V gene (reference sequence). This clonotype originated in a man in his fifties or sixties in good health. The sample was blood. V and J are TRBV19 and TRBJ2-5; 8 positions agree with TRBD1. CDR3 bases: TGTGCCAGTAGCAGGGGGCGCGATGAGACCCAGTACTTC. It is translated as CASSRGRDETQYF.